What follows describes a single T cell receptor beta chain. The antigen remains undetermined. PCR employed 60 Vbeta and 13 Jbeta primers. The protocol was immunoSEQ multiplex PCR, while the TCRdb copy is restricted to in-frame clones and leaves out a portion. This sample has 55,000 to 85,000 clones, with 55% to 80% found just once. This record comes from a study of cytomegalovirus exposure and HLA in healthy donors. Study findings and constraints: The classifier reportedly diagnosed cytomegalovirus status with high specificity and sensitivity. Donors were assumed by presence/absence analyses to have roughly uniform sequencing depth. In a later analysis, HLA-associated TCR beta chains were more clonally expanded than equally common others. Reportedly, HLA-A and HLA-B alleles of most subjects were accurately predicted from TCR beta.

This CDR3 has 12 residues. CDR1 is SGHTA and CDR2 is FQGNSA in the germline V gene. Trimming left V 4 bases short and J 4 bases short, with 7 bases between. The rearrangement links TRBV7-2 to TRBJ2-5; D not certain. The receptor comes from a woman between 50 and 59 years old in good health and CMV-seronegative. Specimen: PBMCs. The CDR3 is CASSSQRETQYF. DNA of the CDR3: TGTGCCAGCAGCTCTCAGCGAGAGACCCAGTACTTC.